Sequencing of this T cell receptor (beta chain) was carried out in a study of shared clonotypes between healthy human individuals. General study findings and limits: Clonotype sharing across a few donors was observed for around 5% of naive CD4 clonotypes.

J lost 6 bases, V lost 3 bases, and 11 bases had no gene match. The V gene's germline CDR1 is LNHDA and CDR2 SQIVND (reference sequence). The CDR3 extends over 15 amino acids. Method: immunoSEQ multiplex PCR; TCRdb's copy keeps in-frame clones and lacks some. The repertoire holds millions of clones, with approximately 94% as singletons. With regard to this clone: Its specificity is unknown.

Naive-designated CD8 cells lacked CD45RO, were positively enriched for CCR7, and omitted terminally differentiated effector memory CD45RA+ cells. Sequences were obtained from naive CD8+ T cells sorted from blood. The V and J genes are TRBV19 and TRBJ2-7, with 7 bases fitting TRBD2. The receptor comes from a man aged 18 to 29 in good health. CDR3 protein: CASSIDREGFGEQYF. In nucleotides, the CDR3 is TGTGCCAGTAGTATTGATAGGGAGGGGTTTGGCGAGCAGTACTTC.